The clone carrying this TCR beta chain was seen a few times. Its antigen is not identified. Generated by immunoSEQ multiplex PCR, the TCRdb table keeps only in-frame clones and is missing some. This table has over a million clones, approximately 72% appearing once. Nashville, Tennessee was home to all donors, who were Caucasian adults. This record belongs to a study of shared clonotypes between healthy human individuals. Germline lookup yields CDR1 ENHRY and CDR2 SYGVKD. The CDR3 covers 14 residues. V dropped 6 bases and J dropped 8 bases, with 16 bases sitting between them. Regarding the study as a whole: The four-donor shared clonotypes exceeded non-shared clonotypes in generation probability, with non-shared ones scoring lower. Collection of samples was limited to blood; tissue repertoires likely differ.

Sequenced input: memory CD4+ T cells sorted from blood. Described subset: CD45RA-negative fraction. The sequence was collected from a man aged 18 to 29 in good health. V usage is TRBV10-3 and J usage is TRBJ1-4; maybe TRBD1 (6 bases). The CDR3 loop is CAISAGADSEKLFF. CDR3 nucleotide sequence: TGTGCCATCAGCGCGGGGGCCGATAGCGAAAAACTGTTTTTT.